The T cell receptor (beta chain) under discussion was sequenced for a study of blood T cell repertoires in COVID-19. Here immunoSEQ multiplex PCR was the method, and the copy in TCRdb shows in-frame clones only, minus some. In the table there are over 120,000 clones, over 80% of which are singletons. The CDR3 has 12 residues. V dropped 11 bases and J dropped 7; count of bases not matched to a gene: 9. CDR1 and CDR2 (germline): MNHEY, SVGAGI. The sample taken for sequencing was peripheral blood. The chain recombines TRBV6-5 with TRBJ1-1, with 8 bases identical to TRBD1. The clonotype comes from a woman in her forties or fifties with acute or convalescent COVID-19. The CDR3 reads CAVYRGGYEAFF. For the CDR3, the DNA is TGTGCCGTGTACAGGGGGGGCTATGAAGCTTTCTTT.